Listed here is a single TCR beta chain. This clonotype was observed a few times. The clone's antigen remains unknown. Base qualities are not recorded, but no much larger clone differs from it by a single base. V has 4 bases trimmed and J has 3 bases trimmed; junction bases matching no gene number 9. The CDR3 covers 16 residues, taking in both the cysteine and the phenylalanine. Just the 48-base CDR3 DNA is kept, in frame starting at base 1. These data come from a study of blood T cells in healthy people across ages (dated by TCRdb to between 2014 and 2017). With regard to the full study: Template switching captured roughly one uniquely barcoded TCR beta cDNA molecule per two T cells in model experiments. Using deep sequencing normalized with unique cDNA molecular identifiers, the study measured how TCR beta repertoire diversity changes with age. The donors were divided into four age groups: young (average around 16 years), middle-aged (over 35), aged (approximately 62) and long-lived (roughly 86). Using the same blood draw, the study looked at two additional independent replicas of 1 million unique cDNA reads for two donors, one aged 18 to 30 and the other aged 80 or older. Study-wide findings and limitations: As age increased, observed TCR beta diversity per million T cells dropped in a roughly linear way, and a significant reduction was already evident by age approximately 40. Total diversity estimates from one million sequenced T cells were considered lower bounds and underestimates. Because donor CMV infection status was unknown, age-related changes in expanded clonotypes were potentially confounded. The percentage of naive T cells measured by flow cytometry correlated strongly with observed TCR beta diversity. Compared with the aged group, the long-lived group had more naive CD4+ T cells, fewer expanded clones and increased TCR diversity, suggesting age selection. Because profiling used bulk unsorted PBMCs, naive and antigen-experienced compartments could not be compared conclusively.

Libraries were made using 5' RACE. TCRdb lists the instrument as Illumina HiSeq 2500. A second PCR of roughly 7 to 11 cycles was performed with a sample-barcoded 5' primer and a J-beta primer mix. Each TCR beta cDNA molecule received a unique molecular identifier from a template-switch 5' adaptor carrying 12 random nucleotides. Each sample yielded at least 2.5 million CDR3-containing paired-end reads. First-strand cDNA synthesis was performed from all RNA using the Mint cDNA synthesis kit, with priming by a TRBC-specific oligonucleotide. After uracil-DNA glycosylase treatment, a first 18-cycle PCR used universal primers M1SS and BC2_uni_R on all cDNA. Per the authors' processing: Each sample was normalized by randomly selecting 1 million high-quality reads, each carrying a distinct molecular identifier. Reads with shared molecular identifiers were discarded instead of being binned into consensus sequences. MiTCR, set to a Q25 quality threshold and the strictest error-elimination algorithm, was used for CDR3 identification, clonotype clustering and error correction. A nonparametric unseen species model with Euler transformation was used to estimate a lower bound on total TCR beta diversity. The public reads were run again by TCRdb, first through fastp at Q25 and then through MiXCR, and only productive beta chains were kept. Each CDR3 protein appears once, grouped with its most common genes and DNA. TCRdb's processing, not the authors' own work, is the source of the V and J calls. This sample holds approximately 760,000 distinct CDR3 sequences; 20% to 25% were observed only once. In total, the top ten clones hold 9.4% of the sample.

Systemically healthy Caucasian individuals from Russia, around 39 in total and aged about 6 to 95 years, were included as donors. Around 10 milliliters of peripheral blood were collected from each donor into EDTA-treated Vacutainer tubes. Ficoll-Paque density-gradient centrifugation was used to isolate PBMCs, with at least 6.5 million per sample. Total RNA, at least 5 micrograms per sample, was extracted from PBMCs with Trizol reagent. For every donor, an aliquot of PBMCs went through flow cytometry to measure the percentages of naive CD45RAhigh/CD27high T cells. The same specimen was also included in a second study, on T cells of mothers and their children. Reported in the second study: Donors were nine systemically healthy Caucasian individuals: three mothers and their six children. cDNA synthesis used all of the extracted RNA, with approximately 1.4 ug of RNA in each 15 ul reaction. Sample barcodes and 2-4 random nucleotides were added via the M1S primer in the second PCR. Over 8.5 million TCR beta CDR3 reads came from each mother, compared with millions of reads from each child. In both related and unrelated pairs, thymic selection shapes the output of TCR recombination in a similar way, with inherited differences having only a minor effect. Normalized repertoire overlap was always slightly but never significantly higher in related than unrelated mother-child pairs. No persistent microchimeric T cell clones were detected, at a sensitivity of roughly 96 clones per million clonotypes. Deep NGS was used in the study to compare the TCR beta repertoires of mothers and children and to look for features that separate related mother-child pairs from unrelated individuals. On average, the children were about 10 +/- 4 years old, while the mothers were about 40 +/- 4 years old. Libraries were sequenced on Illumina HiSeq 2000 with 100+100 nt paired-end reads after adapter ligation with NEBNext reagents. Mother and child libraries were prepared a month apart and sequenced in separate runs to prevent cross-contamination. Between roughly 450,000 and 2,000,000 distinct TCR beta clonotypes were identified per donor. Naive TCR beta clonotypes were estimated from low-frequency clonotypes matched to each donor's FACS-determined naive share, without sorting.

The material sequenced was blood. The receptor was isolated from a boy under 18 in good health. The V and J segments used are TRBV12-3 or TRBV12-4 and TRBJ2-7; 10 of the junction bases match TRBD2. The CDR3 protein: CASSSQGLAVFYEQYF. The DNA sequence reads TGTGCCAGCAGTTCCCAAGGACTAGCGGTGTTCTACGAGCAGTACTTC.